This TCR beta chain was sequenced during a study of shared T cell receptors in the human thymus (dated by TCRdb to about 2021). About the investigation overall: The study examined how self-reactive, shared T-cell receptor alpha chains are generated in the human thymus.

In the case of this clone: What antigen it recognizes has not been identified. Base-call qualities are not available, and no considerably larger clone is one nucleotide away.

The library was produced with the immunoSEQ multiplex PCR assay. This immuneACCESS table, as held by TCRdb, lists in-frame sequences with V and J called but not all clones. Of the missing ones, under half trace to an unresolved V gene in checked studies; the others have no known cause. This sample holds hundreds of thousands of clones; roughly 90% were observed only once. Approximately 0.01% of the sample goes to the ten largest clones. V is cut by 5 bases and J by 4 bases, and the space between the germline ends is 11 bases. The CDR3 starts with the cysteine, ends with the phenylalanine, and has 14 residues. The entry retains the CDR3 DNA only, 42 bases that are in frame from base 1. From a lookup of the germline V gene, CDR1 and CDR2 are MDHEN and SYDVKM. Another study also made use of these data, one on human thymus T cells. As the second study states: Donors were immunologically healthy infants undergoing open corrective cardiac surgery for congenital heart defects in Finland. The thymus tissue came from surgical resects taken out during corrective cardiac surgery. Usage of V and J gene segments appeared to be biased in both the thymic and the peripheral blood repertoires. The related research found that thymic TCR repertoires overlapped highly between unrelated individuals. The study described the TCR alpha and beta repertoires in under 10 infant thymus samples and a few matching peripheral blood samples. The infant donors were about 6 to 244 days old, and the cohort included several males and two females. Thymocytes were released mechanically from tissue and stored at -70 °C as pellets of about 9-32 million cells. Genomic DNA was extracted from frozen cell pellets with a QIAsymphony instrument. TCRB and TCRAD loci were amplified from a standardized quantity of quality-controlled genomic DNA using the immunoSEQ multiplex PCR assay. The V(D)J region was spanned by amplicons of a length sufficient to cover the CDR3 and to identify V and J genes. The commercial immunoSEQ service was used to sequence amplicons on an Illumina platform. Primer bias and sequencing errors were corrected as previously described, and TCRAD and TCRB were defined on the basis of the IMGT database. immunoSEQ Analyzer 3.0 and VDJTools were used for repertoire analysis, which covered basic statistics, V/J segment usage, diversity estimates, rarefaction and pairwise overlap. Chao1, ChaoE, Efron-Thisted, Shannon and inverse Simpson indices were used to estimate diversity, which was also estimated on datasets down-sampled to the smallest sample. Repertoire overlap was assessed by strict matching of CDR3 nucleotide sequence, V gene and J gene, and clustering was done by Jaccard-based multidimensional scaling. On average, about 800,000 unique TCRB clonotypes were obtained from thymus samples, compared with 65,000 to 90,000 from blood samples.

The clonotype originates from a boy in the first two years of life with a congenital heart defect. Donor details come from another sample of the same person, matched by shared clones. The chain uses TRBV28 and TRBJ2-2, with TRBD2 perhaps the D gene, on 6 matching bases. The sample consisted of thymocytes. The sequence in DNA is TGTGCCAGCAGTGGAGGGTCGAGCACCGGGGAGCTGTTTTTT. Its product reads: CASSGGSSTGELFF.